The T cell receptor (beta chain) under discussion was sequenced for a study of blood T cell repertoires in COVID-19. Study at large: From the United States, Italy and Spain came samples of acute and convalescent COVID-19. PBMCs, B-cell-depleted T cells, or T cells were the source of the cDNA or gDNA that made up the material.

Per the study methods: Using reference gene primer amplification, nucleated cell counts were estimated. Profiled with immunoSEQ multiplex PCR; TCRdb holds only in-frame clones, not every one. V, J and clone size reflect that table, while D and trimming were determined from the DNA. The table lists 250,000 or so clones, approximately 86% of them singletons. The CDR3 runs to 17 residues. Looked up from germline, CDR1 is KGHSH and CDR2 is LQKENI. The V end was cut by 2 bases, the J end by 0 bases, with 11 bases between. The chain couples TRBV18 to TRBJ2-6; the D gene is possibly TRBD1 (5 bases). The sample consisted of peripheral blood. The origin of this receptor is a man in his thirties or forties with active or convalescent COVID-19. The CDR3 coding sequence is TGTGCCAGCTCACCATCGACAGTTAGCTCTGGGGCCAACGTCCTGACTTTC. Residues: CASSPSTVSSGANVLTF.